This is a list of T cell receptor beta chains from one sample in a study of blood T cells in healthy people across ages. A single record per CDR3 protein comes from TCRdb applying MiXCR to the 5' RACE reads. Of 1.6 million or so distinct CDR3 sequences listed, roughly a third are singletons. The material sequenced was blood. Source of these receptors: a woman in her 30s in good health. CDR3s include the opening cysteine and the closing phenylalanine or tryptophan. Fields, in order: D gene, V gene, clone size, J gene, CDR3 DNA, CDR3 protein. The D gene is left open where the match is weak. Expanded clones get a size class; other rows say once, few or many, or leave the size out.

>.|TRBV28|.|TRBJ2-1
TGTGCCAGCAGTATATGGAATGAGCAGTTCTTC
CASSIWNEQFF
>TRBD1|TRBV20-1|few|TRBJ2-5
TGCAGTGCTAGAGATACGGGACAGGGCATGTGGGAGACCCAGTACTTC
CSARDTGQGMWETQYF
>.|TRBV5-1|.|TRBJ1-6
TGCGCCAGCAGCTTGAATCAGGGGCCTTCACCCCTCCACTTT
CASSLNQGPSPLHF
>.|TRBV28|few|TRBJ1-2
TGTGCCAGCAGTTTCGACCCGAACTATGGCTACACCTTC
CASSFDPNYGYTF
>.|TRBV12-3/TRBV12-4|.|TRBJ1-5
TGTGCCAGCAGTTTCGGAAGCCCCAGGGCGCCCCAGCATTTT
CASSFGSPRAPQHF
>.|TRBV30|.|TRBJ2-1
TGTGCCTGGAGTGTACACAGCTCCTACAATGAGCAGTTCTTC
CAWSVHSSYNEQFF
>.|TRBV6-2/TRBV6-3|.|TRBJ2-7
TGTGCCAGCAGTCTACAGAAATACGAGCAGTACTTC
CASSLQKYEQYF
>.|TRBV12-3/TRBV12-4|.|TRBJ1-1
TGTGCCAGCAGTACGACCAGGGCGGAGAGTGAAGCTTTCTTT
CASSTTRAESEAFF
>TRBD2|TRBV7-9|many|TRBJ2-7
TGTGCCAGCAGCTGGAGTAGCGGGATCTCCTACGAGCAGTACTTC
CASSWSSGISYEQYF
>.|TRBV6-5|.|TRBJ1-2
TGTGCCAGCAGTTACTCGAGGCAGGGGATGAATGGCTACACCTTC
CASSYSRQGMNGYTF
>TRBD1|TRBV7-2|few|TRBJ2-7
TGTGCCACCCTCCTCATGGCGGGACAGGAGTCCCACGAGCAGTACTTC
CATLLMAGQESHEQYF
>TRBD1|TRBV12-3/TRBV12-4|.|TRBJ2-3
TGTGCCAGCAGTGGGGGGACAGGGGGCGCAGATACGCAGTATTTT
CASSGGTGGADTQYF
>.|TRBV20-1|.|TRBJ2-3
TGCAGTGCTAGAGATTTATTCACAGATACGCAGTATTTT
CSARDLFTDTQYF
>TRBD2|TRBV5-1|few|TRBJ2-1
TGCGCCAGCAGCTGGGGACTAGGAAATGAGCAGTTCTTC
CASSWGLGNEQFF
>.|TRBV20-1|few|TRBJ2-3
TGCAGTGGAGGGGGGGAGGGCCGGACAGATACGCAGTATTTT
CSGGGEGRTDTQYF
>.|TRBV6-1|few|TRBJ1-1
TGTGCCAGCAGTGAATTTGGTCCGGGTAATACTGAAGCTTTCTTT
CASSEFGPGNTEAFF
>.|TRBV7-9|few|TRBJ2-7
TGTGCCAGCACCCAGGGTAGCCACGAGCAGTACTTC
CASTQGSHEQYF
>.|TRBV29-1|.|TRBJ2-1
TGCAGCGTTGGGCACAATGAGCAGTTCTTC
CSVGHNEQFF
>TRBD1|TRBV20-1|few|TRBJ2-7
TGCAGTGCTAGAGGCAAAACCGGGACAGGCGGCCACGAGCAGTACTTC
CSARGKTGTGGHEQYF
>.|TRBV2|few|TRBJ2-7
TGTGCCAGCTGGGGGACGGGAGCCTACGAGCAGTACTTC
CASWGTGAYEQYF
>.|TRBV29-1|many|TRBJ2-7
TGCAGCGTTGGAGGCAGGGGCACCTCCTACGAGCAGTACTTC
CSVGGRGTSYEQYF
>.|TRBV20-1|.|TRBJ1-5
TGCAGTGCTAGAGATGAGTCCGGGCCGAATCAGCCCCAGCATTTT
CSARDESGPNQPQHF
>TRBD1|TRBV20-1|.|TRBJ2-1
TGCAGTGCTCTTACAGGGGGGTCCTACAATGAGCAGTTCTTC
CSALTGGSYNEQFF
>.|TRBV27|few|TRBJ2-7
TGTGCCAGCAGTCCCACCCAATTTGGGGGCTTTGGCGAGCAGTACTTC
CASSPTQFGGFGEQYF
>TRBD1|TRBV20-1|.|TRBJ2-2
TGCAGTGCCAATTACGGGACAGGGGGCACCGGGGAGCTGTTTTTT
CSANYGTGGTGELFF
>.|TRBV20-1|.|TRBJ2-7
TGCAATGCTAGAGTGGGACCTGGACGATCGTACGAGCAGTACTTC
CNARVGPGRSYEQYF
>TRBD2|TRBV4-1|.|TRBJ2-7
TGCGCCAGCAGCCAAGTTCTAGCGGGAGGTGGCGACGAGCAGTACTTC
CASSQVLAGGGDEQYF
>TRBD1|TRBV11-2|many|TRBJ2-7
TGTGCCAGCAGCTTAGCGGGACAGGGGGCCTACGAGCAGTACTTC
CASSLAGQGAYEQYF
>.|TRBV7-9|few|TRBJ2-7
TGTGCCAGCAGCTTAGCGAGGGGCCTATCCTACGAGCAGTACTTC
CASSLARGLSYEQYF
>.|TRBV29-1|many|TRBJ2-3
TGCAGCTATCTTCCCCACGATACGCAGTATTTT
CSYLPHDTQYF
>.|TRBV21-1|.|TRBJ2-7
TGTGCCAGCAGCAAACCAAGCTTTCGAAGGGGGACGGAGACCTACGAGCAGTACTTC
CASSKPSFRRGTETYEQYF
>TRBD2|TRBV28|.|TRBJ2-4
TGTGCCAGCAGCCCCCCCGGGGGGGTTAAAAACATTCAGTACTTC
CASSPPGGVKNIQYF
>.|TRBV13|.|TRBJ1-2
TGTGCCAGCAGCTTAGGCCGGGGCCTCTGGAGCACCTTC
CASSLGRGLWSTF
>TRBD2|TRBV7-8|few|TRBJ2-7
TGTGCCAGCAGCCCCGAGCGGGAGCGAGTGTCCTTCGAGCAGTACTTC
CASSPERERVSFEQYF
>.|TRBV6-5|.|TRBJ2-1
TGTGCCAGCAGTTACCACGCCGGGAGCGCCGCCTACAATGAGCAGTTCTTC
CASSYHAGSAAYNEQFF
>.|TRBV9|.|TRBJ1-2
TGTGCCAGCACTCCAGGGATAGAGGGCCCAATTGGCTATGGCTACACCTTC
CASTPGIEGPIGYGYTF
>.|TRBV3-1|.|TRBJ2-1
TGTGCAGCAGCCAAGAAACCGGGGAGCTCCTACAATGAGCAGTTCTTC
CAAAKKPGSSYNEQFF
>.|TRBV6-5|.|TRBJ2-7
TGTGCCAGCAGTCCCCATGCCAGCTTATACGAGCAGTACTTC
CASSPHASLYEQYF
>TRBD1|TRBV5-1|.|TRBJ2-6
TGCGCCAGCAGCCCTAGGACAGGACTGGGGGCCAACGTCCTGACTTTC
CASSPRTGLGANVLTF
>.|TRBV6-1|many|TRBJ2-7
TGTGCCAGCAGTGAACCGATTGGTGCGTACTCCTACGAGCAGTACTTC
CASSEPIGAYSYEQYF
>TRBD1|TRBV12-3/TRBV12-4|many|TRBJ1-5
TGTGCCAGCAGTACTACAGGACAGGGTAGCAATCAGCCCCAGCATTTT
CASSTTGQGSNQPQHF
>.|TRBV20-1|.|TRBJ2-1
TGCAGTGCTAGGCCGCCCAGGGGCTCCTACAATGAGCAGTTCTTC
CSARPPRGSYNEQFF
>TRBD1|TRBV6-1|many|TRBJ2-7
TGTGCCAGCAGTACCGGACAGGGAGTCTCCTACGAGCAGTACTTC
CASSTGQGVSYEQYF
>.|TRBV11-2|.|TRBJ1-5
TGTGCCAGCAGCTCGACTCTGAATCAGCCCCAGCATTTT
CASSSTLNQPQHF
>.|TRBV5-1|.|TRBJ1-2
TGCGCCAGCAGCTTGGAGGGACGTACTAACTATGGCTACACCTTC
CASSLEGRTNYGYTF
>.|TRBV28|once|TRBJ2-6
TGTGCCACCTGGAGCTCTGGGGCCAACGTCCTGACTTTC
CATWSSGANVLTF